A selection of T cell receptor beta chains follows, all from one sample in a study of glioma-infiltrating T cells. TCRdb redid the calling of the multiplex PCR reads with MiXCR, one entry per CDR3 protein. The sample records over 130,000 distinct CDR3 sequences, approximately 40% being singletons. The sequenced material came from glioma tissue, nonneoplastic brain tissue, or PBMCs (not recorded which). Every receptor here comes from a human donor with low-grade glioma or glioblastoma, undergoing nonglioma brain surgery, or in good health (not recorded which). Each CDR3 is given with its conserved first and last residue. Fields, in order: V gene, D gene, CDR3 protein. The D gene is left open where the match is weak.

TRBV7-8 | TRBD1 | CASSLTGTGANEQFF
TRBV2 | . | CASRQSSSSYNSPLHF
TRBV20-1 | TRBD2 | CSARGKGTSVSYEQYF
TRBV20-1 | . | CETGGARTSNF
TRBV6-1 | . | CASSTPGVWGYTF
TRBV11-2 | TRBD2 | CASSLGLANNEQFF
TRBV6-1 | . | CTSSGGRKAYEQYF
TRBV4-2 | TRBD1 | CASSQDRGTGPPWTDTQYF
TRBV7-9 | TRBD2 | CASSLAGTSQETQYF
TRBV7-2 | . | CASSLVRVSTDTQYF
TRBV5-5 | . | CASRPGTSELYGYTF
TRBV6-1 | . | CAGSLSDVDYGYTF
TRBV2 | . | CASKRDPTDTQYF
TRBV6-2/TRBV6-3 | . | CASGFPNTGELFF
TRBV20-1 | TRBD1 | CSADLAGQTGYTF
TRBV6-2/TRBV6-3 | . | CASSYSSPETYEQYF
TRBV7-2 | TRBD2 | CASSLSAGVGEQYF